This TCR beta chain emerged from a study of shared clonotypes between healthy human individuals. Generated by immunoSEQ multiplex PCR, the TCRdb table keeps only in-frame clones and is missing some. The sample holds 2.3 million or so clones, 85% to 95% seen once. For this clone: Its target is unknown.

Findings and caveats of the study: Rarefaction exposed incomplete sorted-subset sequencing despite large depth. The study drew on few donors, limiting represented genetic and exposure-history diversity.

This CDR3 has 14 amino acids. The sequence came from a man aged 18 to 29 in good health. Some clones in this sample may be carry-over from other donors' samples. Material for sequencing was naive CD4+ T cells from PBMCs. Regarding subset: CD45RA+ positively selected. The chain uses TRBV12-1 and TRBJ1-2; the D call TRBD1 from the table was never checked on the DNA. TRBV12-1 is classified as a pseudogene. The CDR3 reads CASSFVPWDRKYTF. CDR3 sequence (DNA): TGTGCCAGCAGCTTTGTCCCGTGGGACAGAAAGTACACCTTC.